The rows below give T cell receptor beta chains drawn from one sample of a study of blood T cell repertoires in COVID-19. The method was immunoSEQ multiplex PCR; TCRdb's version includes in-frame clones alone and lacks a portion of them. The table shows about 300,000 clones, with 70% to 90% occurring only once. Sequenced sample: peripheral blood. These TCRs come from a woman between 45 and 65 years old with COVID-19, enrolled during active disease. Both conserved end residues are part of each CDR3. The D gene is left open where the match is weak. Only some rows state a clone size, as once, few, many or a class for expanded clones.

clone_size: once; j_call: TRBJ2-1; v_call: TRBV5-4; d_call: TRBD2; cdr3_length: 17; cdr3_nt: TGTGCCAGCAGCTTGGCCCTGGGCGGGAGCTTTAACAATGAGCAGTTCTTC; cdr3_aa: CASSLALGGSFNNEQFF
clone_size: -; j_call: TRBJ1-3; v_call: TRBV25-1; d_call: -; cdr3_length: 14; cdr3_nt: TGTGCCAGCAGCGTGCAGGGAACTGGAAACACCATATATTTT; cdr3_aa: CASSVQGTGNTIYF
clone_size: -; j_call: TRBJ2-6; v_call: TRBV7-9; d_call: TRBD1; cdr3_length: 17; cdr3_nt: TGTGCCAGCAGTCCGGGACAGGGCCACTCTGGGGCCAACGTCCTGACTTTC; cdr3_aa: CASSPGQGHSGANVLTF
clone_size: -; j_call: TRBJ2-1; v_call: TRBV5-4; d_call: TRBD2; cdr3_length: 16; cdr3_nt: TGTGCCAGCAGCTTAGGGACTAGCGGGACCTACAGGGAGCAGTTCTTC; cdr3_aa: CASSLGTSGTYREQFF
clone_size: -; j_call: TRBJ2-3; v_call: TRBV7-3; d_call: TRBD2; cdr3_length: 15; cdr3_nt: TGTGCCAGCAGCTTAAGGCTAGCGGGTTCAGATACGCAGTATTTT; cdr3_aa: CASSLRLAGSDTQYF
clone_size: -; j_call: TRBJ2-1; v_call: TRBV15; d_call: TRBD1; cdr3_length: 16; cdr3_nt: TGTGCCACCAGCAGAGGGAGGAACAGGGGAAGGCTTGAGCAGTTCTTC; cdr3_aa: CATSRGRNRGRLEQFF
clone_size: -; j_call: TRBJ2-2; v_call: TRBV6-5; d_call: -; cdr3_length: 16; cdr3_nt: TGTGCCAGCAGTTCAATCCACACGGGAAACACCGGGGAGCTGTTTTTT; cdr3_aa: CASSSIHTGNTGELFF
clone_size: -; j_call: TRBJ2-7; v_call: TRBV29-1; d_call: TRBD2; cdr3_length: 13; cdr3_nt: TGCAGCGTTGAGCGGGAGGCCTCTAGCGAGCAGTACTTC; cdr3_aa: CSVEREASSEQYF
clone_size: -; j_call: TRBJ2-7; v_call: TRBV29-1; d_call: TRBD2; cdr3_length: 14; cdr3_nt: TGCAGCGTCGGTGGTCTAGCGGCCTCCTACGAGCAGTACTTC; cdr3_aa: CSVGGLAASYEQYF
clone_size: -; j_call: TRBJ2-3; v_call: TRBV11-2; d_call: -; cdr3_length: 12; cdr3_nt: TGTGCCAGCAGCTTACAGGGAAATACGCAGTATTTT; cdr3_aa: CASSLQGNTQYF
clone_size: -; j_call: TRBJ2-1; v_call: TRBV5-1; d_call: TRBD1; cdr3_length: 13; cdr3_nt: TGCGCCAGCAGGGGGACAGGGGCATATGAGCAGTTCTTC; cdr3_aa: CASRGTGAYEQFF
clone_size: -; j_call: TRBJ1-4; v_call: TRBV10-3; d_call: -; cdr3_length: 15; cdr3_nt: TGTGCCATCAGTGAGTCGATGAGGAAGGATGAAAAACTGTTTTTT; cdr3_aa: CAISESMRKDEKLFF
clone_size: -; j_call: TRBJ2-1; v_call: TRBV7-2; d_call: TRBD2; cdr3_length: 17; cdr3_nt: TGTGCCAGCAGCTTAGGTGGAGCGGGAGGGTCCTACAATGAGCAGTTCTTC; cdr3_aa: CASSLGGAGGSYNEQFF
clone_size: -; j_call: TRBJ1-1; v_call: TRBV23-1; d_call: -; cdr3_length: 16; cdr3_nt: TGCGCCAGCAGTCCCTCGGACGTCCGGAGGAGCGCTGAAGCTTTCTTT; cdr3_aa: CASSPSDVRRSAEAFF
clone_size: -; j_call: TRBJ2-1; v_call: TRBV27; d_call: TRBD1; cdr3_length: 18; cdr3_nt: TGTGCCAGCACATCCTCCTGGACAGGGTCATCAACCTACAATGAGCAGTTCTTC; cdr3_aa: CASTSSWTGSSTYNEQFF
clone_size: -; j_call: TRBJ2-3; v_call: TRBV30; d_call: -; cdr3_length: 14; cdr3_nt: TGTGCCTGGAGTGTCCGCCCCGGAGCAGATACGCAGTATTTT; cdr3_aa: CAWSVRPGADTQYF
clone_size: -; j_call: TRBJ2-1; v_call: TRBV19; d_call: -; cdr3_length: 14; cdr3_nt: TGTGCCAGTACCGCAACAGGGTCCAACAATGAGCAGTTCTTC; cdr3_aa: CASTATGSNNEQFF
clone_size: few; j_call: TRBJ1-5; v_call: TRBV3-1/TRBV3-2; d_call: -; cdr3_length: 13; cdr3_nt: TGTGCCAGCAGCCAAGATAGAGATAGGCCCCAGCATTTT; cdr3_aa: CASSQDRDRPQHF
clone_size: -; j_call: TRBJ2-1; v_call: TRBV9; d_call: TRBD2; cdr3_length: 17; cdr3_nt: TGTGCCAGCAGGGGGACTAGCGGTAGGGACTCCTACAATGAGCAGTTCTTC; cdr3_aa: CASRGTSGRDSYNEQFF
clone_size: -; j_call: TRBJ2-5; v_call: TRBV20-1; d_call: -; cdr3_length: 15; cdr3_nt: TGCAGTGCTAGTCGCCCGGTTGGCGGACAAGAGACCCAGTACTTC; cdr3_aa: CSASRPVGGQETQYF
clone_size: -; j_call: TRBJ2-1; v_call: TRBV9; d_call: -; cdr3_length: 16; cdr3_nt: TGTGCCAGCAGCGCCCGCTCCTCCAGCGGCTACAATGAGCAGTTCTTC; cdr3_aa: CASSARSSSGYNEQFF
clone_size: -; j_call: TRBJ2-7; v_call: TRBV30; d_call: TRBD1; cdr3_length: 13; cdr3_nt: TGTGCCTGGAGTTCAGGGGGCCGGTACGAGCAGTACTTC; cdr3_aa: CAWSSGGRYEQYF
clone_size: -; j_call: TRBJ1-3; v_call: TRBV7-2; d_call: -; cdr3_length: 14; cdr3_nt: TGTGCCAGCAGCTTCGGTGGCTCTGGAAACACCATATATTTT; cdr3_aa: CASSFGGSGNTIYF
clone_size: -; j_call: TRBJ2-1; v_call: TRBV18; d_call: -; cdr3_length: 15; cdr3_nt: TGTGCCAGCTCACCAGAGAGGAGCTCCTACAATGAGCAGTTCTTC; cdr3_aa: CASSPERSSYNEQFF
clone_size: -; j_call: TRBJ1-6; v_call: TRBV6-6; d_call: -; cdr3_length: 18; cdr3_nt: TGTGCCAGCAGTCCTCTCAGGGGCGGTAGCTCCTATAATTCACCCCTCCACTTT; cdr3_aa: CASSPLRGGSSYNSPLHF
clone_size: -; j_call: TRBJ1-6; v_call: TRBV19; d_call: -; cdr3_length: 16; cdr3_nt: TGTGCCAGTAACCCGACAGCAATCTCCTATAATTCACCCCTCCACTTT; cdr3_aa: CASNPTAISYNSPLHF
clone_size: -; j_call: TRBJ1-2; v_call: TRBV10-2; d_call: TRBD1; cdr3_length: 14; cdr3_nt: TGCGCCAGCAGTGAGTCGGGACAGGGGATGACCTACACCTTC; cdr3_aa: CASSESGQGMTYTF